These T cell receptor beta chains were read from a single sample in a study of beta chain features in type 1 diabetes. Profiled with immunoSEQ multiplex PCR; TCRdb holds only in-frame clones, not every one. The data contain a few hundred thousand clones, about 13% of them singletons. Sequenced input: naive CD4+ T cells from blood. All receptors come from a woman in her late teens or twenties with type 1 diabetes. Each CDR3 is given with its conserved first and last residue. A D gene is named only where the DNA matches it firmly. Size is stated for part of the rows, as once, few or many counts, or as a class when the clone is expanded.

d_call clone_size j_call v_call cdr3_nt cdr3_aa
TRBD1 few TRBJ2-1 TRBV18 TGTGCCAGCTCCCTAGACAGGGGGCTGTACAATGAGCAGTTCTTC CASSLDRGLYNEQFF
TRBD1 - TRBJ2-1 TRBV30 TGTGCCTGGTCATCAGGGGGCTCCTACAATGAGCAGTTCTTC CAWSSGGSYNEQFF
- - TRBJ2-5 TRBV10-3 TGTGCCATCAGAGAAAATAGCGGACCACAAGAGACCCAGTACTTC CAIRENSGPQETQYF
- few TRBJ2-5 TRBV7-2 TGTGCCAGCAGCTTAGTATTCCAAGAGACCCAGTACTTC CASSLVFQETQYF
- - TRBJ2-5 TRBV12-5 TGTGCTAGTGGTTTCGGCGGGGAGACCCAGTACTTC CASGFGGETQYF
- few TRBJ1-3 TRBV11-3 TGTGCCAGCAGCTTAGGGGCCCGCTCTGGAAACACCATATATTTT CASSLGARSGNTIYF
TRBD2 few TRBJ2-5 TRBV19 TGTGCCAGTAGTATAGGTCTACCGGGACTACAAGAGACCCAGTACTTC CASSIGLPGLQETQYF
TRBD2 - TRBJ2-1 TRBV14 TGTGCCAGCAGCCCACTAGCGGTGCCGGAGCAGTTCTTC CASSPLAVPEQFF
TRBD1 few TRBJ1-2 TRBV5-6 TGTGCCAGCAGGCGTGCACAGGGGATCTATGGCTACACCTTC CASRRAQGIYGYTF
TRBD1 - TRBJ1-3 TRBV9 TGTGCCAGCAGCGCCCACAGGGGAGACTCTGGAAACACCATATATTTT CASSAHRGDSGNTIYF
- - TRBJ1-4 TRBV9 TGTGCCAGCAGCGTAGACAATGGTGAAAAACTGTTTTTT CASSVDNGEKLFF
- - TRBJ2-5 TRBV7-2 TGTGCCAGCCTTGGAGGGTTTTCAGAGACCCAGTACTTC CASLGGFSETQYF
TRBD1 - TRBJ1-1 TRBV19 TGTGCCAGTAGTATCATCAGGGGGACCGGGGCTTTCTTT CASSIIRGTGAFF
TRBD1 - TRBJ2-4 TRBV5-1 TGCGCCAGCAGCTTGGTCGGACAGGCCCCTCACGCCAAAAACATTCAGTACTTC CASSLVGQAPHAKNIQYF
- few TRBJ2-5 TRBV4-1 TGCGCCAGCAGCCAAGGCAGGGCAAGGGGGAGAGGGGAGACCCAGTACTTC CASSQGRARGRGETQYF
- few TRBJ1-5 TRBV2 TGTGCCAGCAGTTATGCTCTAGCCCCCCAACATTTT CASSYALAPQHF
- few TRBJ2-7 TRBV6-5 TGTGCCAGCAGTTACTCGCTACAGGGTAGGGAGCAGTACTTC CASSYSLQGREQYF
TRBD1 few TRBJ1-5 TRBV5-1 TGCGCCAGCAGCCTGGAGGGGGCCTGGTATCAGCCCCAGCATTTT CASSLEGAWYQPQHF
- - TRBJ2-5 TRBV7-2 TGTGCCAGCAGCTTATGGCCCGGGGAGACCCAGTACTTC CASSLWPGETQYF
TRBD1 few TRBJ2-3 TRBV28 TGTGCCAGCAGTTCGTCGGGACAGGTTGGAGATACGCAGTATTTT CASSSSGQVGDTQYF
- few TRBJ2-5 TRBV25-1 TGTGCCAGCAGTGAATTTGGGGCCGTGAGGGGGGAGACCCAGTACTTC CASSEFGAVRGETQYF
TRBD2 - TRBJ2-7 TRBV11-2 TGTGCCAGCAGTTCGACGACCCTCAGGGAGGGTTTAATCCACGAGCAGTACTTC CASSSTTLREGLIHEQYF
- few TRBJ2-2 TRBV28 TGTGCCAGCAGCTCCGCGAACACCGGGGAGCTGTTTTTT CASSSANTGELFF
TRBD1 few TRBJ1-5 TRBV5-1 TGCGCCAGCAGCTTGGGGACAGGGCGCCAGCCCCAGCATTTT CASSLGTGRQPQHF
TRBD1 - TRBJ2-4 TRBV9 TGTGCCAGCAGCGTAGAAGGACAGGCTAAAGCCAAAAACATTCAGTACTTC CASSVEGQAKAKNIQYF
- few TRBJ2-1 TRBV27 TGTGCCAGCAGTCCCCGGCCCCTCGGGTACTACAATGAGCAGTTCTTC CASSPRPLGYYNEQFF
- few TRBJ1-5 TRBV19 TGTGCCAGTAGTACGGCTACAGGGAGGGGATCGCCCCAGCATTTT CASSTATGRGSPQHF
TRBD2 - TRBJ2-1 TRBV5-1 TGCGCCAGCAGCTTGGTTCCACTAGCGGGGGGATACAATGAGCAGTTCTTC CASSLVPLAGGYNEQFF
- - TRBJ2-2 TRBV11-2 TGTGCCAGCAGCTCCTTACAGGGCGGCGGGGAGCTGTTTTTT CASSSLQGGGELFF
- - TRBJ2-1 TRBV6-1 TGTGCCAGCAGTCCTTCCCGGTCCTCCTACAATGAGCAGTTCTTC CASSPSRSSYNEQFF
TRBD1 - TRBJ2-7 TRBV6-5 TGTGCCAGCAGTTACGAGACAGCGACAGGGCGTAACGAGCAGTACTTC CASSYETATGRNEQYF
TRBD2 few TRBJ2-3 TRBV14 TGTGCCAGCAGCTCAAGCTACCTCAGCGGGAGGGTAAATACGCAGTATTTT CASSSSYLSGRVNTQYF
TRBD1 few TRBJ2-7 TRBV28 TGTGCCAGCGTCTCAACCGGGACAGGGGGCAATCGGTACTTC CASVSTGTGGNRYF
- - TRBJ1-1 TRBV5-1 TGCGCCAGCAGCGGACAAGGGGGGAACACTGAAGCTTTCTTT CASSGQGGNTEAFF
- few TRBJ2-3 TRBV28 TGTGCCAGCAGTTTAGGGGGCTGGGATACGCAGTATTTT CASSLGGWDTQYF
- - TRBJ1-1 TRBV21-1 TGTGCCAGCCGGACCCGGGACAGCGAGATGAACACTGAAGCTTTCTTT CASRTRDSEMNTEAFF
TRBD1 few TRBJ1-5 TRBV29-1 TGCAGCGTTGTCACAGGGGGCTGGAATCAGCCCCAGCATTTT CSVVTGGWNQPQHF
- few TRBJ2-3 TRBV29-1 TGCAGCGATAGGACAGGGAGGGCAGATACGCAGTATTTT CSDRTGRADTQYF
- - TRBJ1-1 TRBV18 TGTGCCAGCCTAGGGGCCATACAGGGAACTGAAGCTTTCTTT CASLGAIQGTEAFF
- - TRBJ1-1 TRBV6-5 TGTGCCAGCAGTACCCTAACAGGGCTGAACACTGAAGCTTTCTTT CASSTLTGLNTEAFF
- few TRBJ2-2 TRBV28 TGTGCCAGCCTGGACAGTAGATCCCCCGGGGAGCTGTTTTTT CASLDSRSPGELFF
- few TRBJ2-7 TRBV10-3 TGTGCCATCAGTGAGATGAGATACGAGCAGTACTTC CAISEMRYEQYF
- - TRBJ2-5 TRBV11-2 TGTGCCAGCAGCTCAATTAGCGCGGGGGAGACCCAGTACTTC CASSSISAGETQYF
TRBD1 - TRBJ1-2 TRBV7-9 TGTGCCAGCAGCCGGACAGGGGCCGTAGGCTACACCTTC CASSRTGAVGYTF
- few TRBJ2-1 TRBV9 TGTGCCAGCAGCGCGCGGGGTGGGCAGCAAGCCTCCTACAATGAGCAGTTCTTC CASSARGGQQASYNEQFF
- few TRBJ1-2 TRBV30 TGTGCCTGGAGTCATACAGGGAAAGGCTACACCTTC CAWSHTGKGYTF
- few TRBJ1-2 TRBV7-2 TGTGCCAGCGAGGAGGGGATCGGGTATGGCTACACCTTC CASEEGIGYGYTF
- few TRBJ2-3 TRBV28 TGTGCCAGCAGTTTAGCGACAGATACGCAGTATTTT CASSLATDTQYF
- few TRBJ2-5 TRBV7-2 TGTGCCAGCAGCTTAGCAATCGGGGGAGGTCAAGAGACCCAGTACTTC CASSLAIGGGQETQYF
- few TRBJ2-7 TRBV4-2 TGTGCCAGCAGCCAAGGGTTGGCGAGAGGGCGCTCCTACGAGCAGTACTTC CASSQGLARGRSYEQYF
- few TRBJ1-1 TRBV7-2 TGTGCCAGCAGCTTAAGACAGTCTTCAACCGCGGTAGCTTTCTTT CASSLRQSSTAVAFF
- few TRBJ1-2 TRBV7-9 TGTGCCAGCAGCTTAGGACAGAGCTATGGCTACACCTTC CASSLGQSYGYTF
TRBD2 - TRBJ2-1 TRBV19 TGTGCCAGTAGTGATGGTAGCGGGATAATCTCCTACAATGAGCAGTTCTTC CASSDGSGIISYNEQFF
TRBD1 - TRBJ1-4 TRBV28 TGTGCCAGCAGTTCAACGGGACAGGGGCATGAAAAACTGTTTTTT CASSSTGQGHEKLFF